This record looks at one TCR beta chain sequence and its context. The antigen is undetermined. The PCR had 60 Vbeta and 13 Jbeta primers. Original analysis: It was a later analysis that counted around 85 million unique TCR beta chains, of which roughly 11 million were shared. Sequencing used immunoSEQ multiplex PCR; TCRdb keeps in-frame clones, though not all of them. V, J and clone size are those of that table, while D and trimming were read from the DNA. In the table there are 250,000 to 300,000 clones, approximately 84% of which are singletons. There are 15 residues in the CDR3. V shed 6 bases, J shed 7 bases, and the junction held 11 bases outside the gene matches. The germline V gene encodes CDR1 MDHEN and CDR2 SYDVKM. The source of the sample is a study of cytomegalovirus exposure and HLA in healthy donors. For the study at large: Among about 190 million T cells, an earlier analysis found about 110 million unique TCR beta sequences.

Study-wide results and limits: The study flagged approximately 180 TCR beta chains as cytomegalovirus-associated.

This receptor was identified in a woman between 40 and 50 years old in good health and CMV-seropositive. The V call is TRBV28, the J call TRBJ2-1; TRBD1 matches 8 bases. Material: PBMCs. CDR3 DNA: TGTGCCAGCAGGCCGACAGGGGCTAAAGGGAATGAGCAGTTCTTC. Its translation is CASRPTGAKGNEQFF.